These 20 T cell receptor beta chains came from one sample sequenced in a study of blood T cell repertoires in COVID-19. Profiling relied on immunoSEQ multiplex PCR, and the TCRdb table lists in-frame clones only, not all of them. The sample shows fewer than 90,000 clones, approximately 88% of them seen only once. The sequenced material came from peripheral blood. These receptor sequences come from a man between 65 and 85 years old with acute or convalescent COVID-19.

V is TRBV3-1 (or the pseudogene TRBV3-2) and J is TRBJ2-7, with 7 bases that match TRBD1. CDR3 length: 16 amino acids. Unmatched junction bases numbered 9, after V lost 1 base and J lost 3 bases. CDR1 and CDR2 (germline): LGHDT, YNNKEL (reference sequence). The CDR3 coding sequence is TGTGCCAGCAGCCAAGCCATGGGGGACAGTCACTACGAGCAGTACTTC. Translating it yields CASSQAMGDSHYEQYF.

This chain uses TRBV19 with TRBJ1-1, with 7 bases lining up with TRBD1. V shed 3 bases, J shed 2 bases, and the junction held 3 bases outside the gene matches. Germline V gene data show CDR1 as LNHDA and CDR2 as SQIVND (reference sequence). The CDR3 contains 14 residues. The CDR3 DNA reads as TGTGCCAGTAGTATGACAGGGCAAAACACTGAAGCTTTCTTT. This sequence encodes CASSMTGQNTEAFF.

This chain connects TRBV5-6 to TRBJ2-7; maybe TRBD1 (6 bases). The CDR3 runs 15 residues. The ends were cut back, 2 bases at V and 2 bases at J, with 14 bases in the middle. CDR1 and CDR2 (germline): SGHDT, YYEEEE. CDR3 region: CASSLNRAAPYEQYF. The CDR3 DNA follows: TGTGCCAGCAGCTTAAACAGGGCGGCCCCCTACGAGCAGTACTTC. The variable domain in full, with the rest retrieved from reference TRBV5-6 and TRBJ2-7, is DAGVTQSPTHLIKTRGQQVTLRCSPKSGHDTVSWYQQALGQGPQFIFQYYEEEERQRGNFPDRFSGHQFPNYSSELNVNALLLGDSALYLCASSLNRAAPYEQYFGPGTRLTVT.

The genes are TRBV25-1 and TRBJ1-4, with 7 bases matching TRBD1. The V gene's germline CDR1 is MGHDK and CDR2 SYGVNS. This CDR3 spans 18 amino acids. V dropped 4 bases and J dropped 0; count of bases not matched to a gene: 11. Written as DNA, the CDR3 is TGTGCCAGCAGTGGGGACAGATTCTCGGGGGCAACTAATGAAAAACTGTTTTTT. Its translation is CASSGDRFSGATNEKLFF.

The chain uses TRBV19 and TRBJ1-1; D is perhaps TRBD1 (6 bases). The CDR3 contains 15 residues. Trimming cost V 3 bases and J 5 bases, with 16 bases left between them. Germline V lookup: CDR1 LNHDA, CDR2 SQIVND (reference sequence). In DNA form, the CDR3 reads TGTGCCAGTAGTATGAAAGGGGGGGCCGGGACTGAAGCTTTCTTT. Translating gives CASSMKGGAGTEAFF.

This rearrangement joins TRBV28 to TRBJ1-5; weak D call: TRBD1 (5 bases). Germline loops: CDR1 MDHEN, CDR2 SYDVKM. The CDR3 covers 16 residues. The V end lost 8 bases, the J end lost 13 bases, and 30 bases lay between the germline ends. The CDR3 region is CASALYSGWDDSYQHF. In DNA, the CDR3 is TGTGCCAGCGCTTTATATAGCGGGTGGGACGACAGCTATCAGCATTTT.

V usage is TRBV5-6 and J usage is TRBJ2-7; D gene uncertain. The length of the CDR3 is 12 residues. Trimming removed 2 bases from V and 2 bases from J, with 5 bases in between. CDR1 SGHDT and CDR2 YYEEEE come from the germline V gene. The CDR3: CASSFLTYEQYF. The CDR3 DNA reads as TGTGCCAGCAGCTTCTTAACCTACGAGCAGTACTTC.

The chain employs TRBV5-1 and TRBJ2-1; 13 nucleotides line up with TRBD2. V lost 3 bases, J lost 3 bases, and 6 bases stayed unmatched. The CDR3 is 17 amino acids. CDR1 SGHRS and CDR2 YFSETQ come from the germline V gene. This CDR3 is CASSSGTSGTNYNEQFF. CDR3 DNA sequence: TGCGCCAGCAGCTCCGGGACTAGCGGGACGAACTACAATGAGCAGTTCTTC.

The CDR3 DNA reads TGTGCCACCTCATCGCCGGGACAGGGAAAAAATGAGCAGTTCTTC. The encoded protein is CATSSPGQGKNEQFF. The rearrangement uses TRBV24-1 and TRBJ2-1, with TRBD1 matching 9 bases. The CDR3 extends over 15 amino acids. J was trimmed by 7 bases and V by 9 bases; bases with no gene match: 12. Germline V gives CDR1 KGHDR, CDR2 SFDVKD.

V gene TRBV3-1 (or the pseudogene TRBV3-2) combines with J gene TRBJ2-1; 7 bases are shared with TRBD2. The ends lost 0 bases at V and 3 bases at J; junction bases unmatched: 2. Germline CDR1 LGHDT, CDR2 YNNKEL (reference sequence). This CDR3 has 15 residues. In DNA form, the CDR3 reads TGTGCCAGCAGCCAAGACGGGGGGAACTACAATGAGCAGTTCTTC. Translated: CASSQDGGNYNEQFF.

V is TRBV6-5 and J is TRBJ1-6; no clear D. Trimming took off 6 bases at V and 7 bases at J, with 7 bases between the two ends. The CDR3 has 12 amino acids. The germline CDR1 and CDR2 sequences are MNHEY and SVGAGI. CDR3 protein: CASRLTNSPLHF. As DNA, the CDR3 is TGTGCCAGCAGACTTACGAATTCACCCCTCCACTTT.

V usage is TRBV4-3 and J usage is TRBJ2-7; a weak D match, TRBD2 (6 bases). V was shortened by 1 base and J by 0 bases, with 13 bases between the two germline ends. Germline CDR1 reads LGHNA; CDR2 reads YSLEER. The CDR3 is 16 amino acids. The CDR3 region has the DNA TGCGCCAGCAGCCAAGCCTTTGGGACTCACTCCTACGAGCAGTACTTC. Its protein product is CASSQAFGTHSYEQYF.

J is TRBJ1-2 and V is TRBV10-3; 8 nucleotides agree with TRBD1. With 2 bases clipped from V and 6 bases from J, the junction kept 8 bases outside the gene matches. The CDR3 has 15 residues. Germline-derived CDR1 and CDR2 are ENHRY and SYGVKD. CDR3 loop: CAISEGQGNSDGYTF. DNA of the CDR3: TGTGCCATCAGTGAGGGACAGGGCAATTCGGATGGCTACACCTTC.

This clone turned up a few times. The CDR3 protein is CAWAPTRELFF. CDR3 sequence (DNA): TGTGCCTGGGCCCCGACTCGGGAGCTGTTTTTT. V and J are TRBV30 and TRBJ2-2; unclear D gene. The CDR3 has 11 amino acids. V lost 5 bases and J 9 bases, leaving 10 bases between the germline ends. The germline gives CDR1 GTSNPN, CDR2 SVGIG (reference sequence).

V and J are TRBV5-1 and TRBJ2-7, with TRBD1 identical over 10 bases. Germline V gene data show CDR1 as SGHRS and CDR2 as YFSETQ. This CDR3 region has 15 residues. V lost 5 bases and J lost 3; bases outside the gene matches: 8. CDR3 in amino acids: CASRGTGTGVYEQYF. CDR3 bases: TGCGCCAGCAGAGGAACCGGGACAGGGGTCTACGAGCAGTACTTC.

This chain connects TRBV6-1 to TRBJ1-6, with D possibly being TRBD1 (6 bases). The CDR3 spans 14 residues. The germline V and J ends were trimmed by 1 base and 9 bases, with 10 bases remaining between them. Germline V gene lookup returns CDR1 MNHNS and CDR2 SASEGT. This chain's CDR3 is CASSEGGGRSPLHF. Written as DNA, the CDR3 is TGTGCCAGCAGTGAAGGGGGGGGCCGTTCACCCCTCCACTTT.

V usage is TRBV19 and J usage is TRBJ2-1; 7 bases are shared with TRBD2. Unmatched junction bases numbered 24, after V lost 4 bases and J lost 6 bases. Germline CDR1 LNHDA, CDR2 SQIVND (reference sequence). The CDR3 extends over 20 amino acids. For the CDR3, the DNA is TGTGCCAGTAGTACCTATATTTTCAGACTAGCCGGTTCGGGTATCAATGAGCAGTTCTTC. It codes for CASSTYIFRLAGSGINEQFF.

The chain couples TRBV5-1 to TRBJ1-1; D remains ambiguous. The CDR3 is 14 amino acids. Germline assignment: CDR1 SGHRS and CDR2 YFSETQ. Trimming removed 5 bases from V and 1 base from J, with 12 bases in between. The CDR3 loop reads CASSERVGNTEAFF. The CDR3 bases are TGCGCCAGCAGTGAGAGGGTAGGGAACACTGAAGCTTTCTTT.

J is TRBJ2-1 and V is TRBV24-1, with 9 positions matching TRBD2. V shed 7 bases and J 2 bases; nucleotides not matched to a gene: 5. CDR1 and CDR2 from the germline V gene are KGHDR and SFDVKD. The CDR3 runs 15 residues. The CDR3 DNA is TGTGCCACCAGCCTTAGCGGGGGAGCCTACAATGAGCAGTTCTTC. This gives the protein CATSLSGGAYNEQFF.

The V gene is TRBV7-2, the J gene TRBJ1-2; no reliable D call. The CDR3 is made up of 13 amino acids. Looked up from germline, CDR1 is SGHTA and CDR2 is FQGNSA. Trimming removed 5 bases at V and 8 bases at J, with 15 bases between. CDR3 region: CASSPRVAGGYTF. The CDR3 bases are TGTGCCAGCAGCCCAAGAGTCGCGGGGGGCTACACCTTC.